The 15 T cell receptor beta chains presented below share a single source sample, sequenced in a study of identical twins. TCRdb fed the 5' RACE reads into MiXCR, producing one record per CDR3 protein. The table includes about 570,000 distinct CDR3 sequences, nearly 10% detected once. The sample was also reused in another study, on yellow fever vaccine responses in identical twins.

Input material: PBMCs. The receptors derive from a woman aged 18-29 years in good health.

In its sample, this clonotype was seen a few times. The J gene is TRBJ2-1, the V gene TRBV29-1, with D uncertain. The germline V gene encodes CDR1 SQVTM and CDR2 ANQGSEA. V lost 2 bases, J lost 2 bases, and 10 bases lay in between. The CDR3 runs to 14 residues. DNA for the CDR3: TGCAGCGTTGAAATGGGTTCCCCCTACAATGAGCAGTTCTTC. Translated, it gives CSVEMGSPYNEQFF.

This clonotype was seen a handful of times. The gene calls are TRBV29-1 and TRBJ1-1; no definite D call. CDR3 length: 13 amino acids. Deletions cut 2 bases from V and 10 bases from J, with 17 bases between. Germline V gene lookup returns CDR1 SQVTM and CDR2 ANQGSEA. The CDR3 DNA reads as TGCAGCGTTGAACCCCTAGGGCCAGCTCCAGCTTTCTTT. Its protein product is CSVEPLGPAPAFF.

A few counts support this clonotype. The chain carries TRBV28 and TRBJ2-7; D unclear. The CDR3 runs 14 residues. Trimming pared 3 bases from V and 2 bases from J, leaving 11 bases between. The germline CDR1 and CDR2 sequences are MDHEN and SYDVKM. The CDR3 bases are TGTGCCAGCAGTTTTGGAGACACCACCTACGAGCAGTACTTC. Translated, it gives CASSFGDTTYEQYF.

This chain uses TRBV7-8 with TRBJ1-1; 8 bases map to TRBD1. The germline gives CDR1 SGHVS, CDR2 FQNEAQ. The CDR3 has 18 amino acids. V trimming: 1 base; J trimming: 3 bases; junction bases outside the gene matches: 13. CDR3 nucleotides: TGTGCCAGCAGCTTAGACGCGCGAAGGTGGGGACAGGACACTGAAGCTTTCTTT. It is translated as CASSLDARRWGQDTEAFF.

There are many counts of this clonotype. The CDR3 is CSARSRTGQGRELFF. In DNA form, the CDR3 reads TGCAGTGCTAGATCGCGAACGGGACAGGGGCGGGAACTGTTTTTT. The chain combines TRBV20-1 with TRBJ1-4, with 10 bases matching TRBD1. Germline V gene sequence: CDR1 DFQATT, CDR2 SNEGSKA (reference sequence). The V and J ends lost 2 bases and 12 bases, in that order; junction bases with no gene match: 12. The CDR3 spans 15 residues.

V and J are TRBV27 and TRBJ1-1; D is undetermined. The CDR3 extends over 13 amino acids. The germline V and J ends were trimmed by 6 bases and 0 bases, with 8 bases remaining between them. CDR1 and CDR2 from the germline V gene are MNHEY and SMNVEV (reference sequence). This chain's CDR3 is CASRNEVNTEAFF. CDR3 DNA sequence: TGTGCCAGCAGAAACGAAGTGAACACTGAAGCTTTCTTT.

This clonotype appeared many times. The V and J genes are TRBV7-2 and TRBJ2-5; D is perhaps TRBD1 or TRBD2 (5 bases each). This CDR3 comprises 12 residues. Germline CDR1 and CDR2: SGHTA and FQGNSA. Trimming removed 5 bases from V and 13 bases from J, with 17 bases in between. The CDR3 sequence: CASSQVRGPVYF. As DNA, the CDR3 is TGTGCCAGCAGCCAGGTCCGGGGCCCTGTGTACTTC.

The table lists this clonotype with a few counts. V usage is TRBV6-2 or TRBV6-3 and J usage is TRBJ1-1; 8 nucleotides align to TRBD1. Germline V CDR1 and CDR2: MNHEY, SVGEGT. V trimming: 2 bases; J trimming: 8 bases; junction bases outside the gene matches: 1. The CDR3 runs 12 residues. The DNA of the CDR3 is TGTGCCAGCAGTTACCGGGACAGGGAAGCTTTCTTT. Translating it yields CASSYRDREAFF.

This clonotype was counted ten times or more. The CDR3 reads CASSLALTNTGELFF. CDR3 nucleotides: TGTGCCAGCAGCTTAGCGCTAACGAACACCGGGGAGCTGTTTTTT. V and J are TRBV7-2 and TRBJ2-2; the D is unclear. The CDR3 runs 15 residues. V was clipped by 0 bases and J by 0 bases, with 5 bases between them. Germline loops: CDR1 SGHTA, CDR2 FQGNSA.

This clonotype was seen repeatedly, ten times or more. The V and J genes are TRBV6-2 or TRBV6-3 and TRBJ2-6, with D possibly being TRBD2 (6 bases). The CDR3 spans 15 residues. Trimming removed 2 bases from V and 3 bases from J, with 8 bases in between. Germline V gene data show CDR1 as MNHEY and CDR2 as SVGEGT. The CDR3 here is CASSYDGGGANVLTF. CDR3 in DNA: TGTGCCAGCAGTTACGACGGGGGTGGGGCCAACGTCCTGACTTTC.

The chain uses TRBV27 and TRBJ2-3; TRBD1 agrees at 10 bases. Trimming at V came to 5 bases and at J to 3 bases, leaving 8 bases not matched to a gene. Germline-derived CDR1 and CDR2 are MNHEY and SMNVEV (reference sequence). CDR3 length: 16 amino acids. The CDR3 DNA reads TGTGCCAGCAGTAGCCTCGGACAGGGGGTAACAGATACGCAGTATTTT. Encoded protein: CASSSLGQGVTDTQYF.

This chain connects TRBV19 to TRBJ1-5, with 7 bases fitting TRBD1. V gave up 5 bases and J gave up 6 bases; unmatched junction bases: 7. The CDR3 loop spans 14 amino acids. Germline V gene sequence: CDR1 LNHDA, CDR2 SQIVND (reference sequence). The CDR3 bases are TGTGCCAGTAGTCCTCGACAGGGTTTTCAGCCCCAGCATTTT. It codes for CASSPRQGFQPQHF.

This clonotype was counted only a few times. The CDR3 coding sequence is TGTGCCAGCAGTTCCCCCACGCTGGGAACCCACTACGAGCAGTACTTC. This sequence encodes CASSSPTLGTHYEQYF. The chain uses TRBV6-2 or TRBV6-3 and TRBJ2-7; D unresolved. Deletions cut 4 bases from V and 3 bases from J, with 19 bases between. The CDR3 covers 16 residues. The V gene's germline CDR1 is MNHEY and CDR2 SVGEGT.

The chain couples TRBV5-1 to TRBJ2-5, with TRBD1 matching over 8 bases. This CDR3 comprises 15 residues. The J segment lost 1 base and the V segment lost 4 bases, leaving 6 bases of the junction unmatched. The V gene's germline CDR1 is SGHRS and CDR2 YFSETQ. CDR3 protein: CASSAEGTGQETQYF. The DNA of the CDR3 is TGCGCCAGCAGCGCAGAAGGGACAGGCCAAGAGACCCAGTACTTC.

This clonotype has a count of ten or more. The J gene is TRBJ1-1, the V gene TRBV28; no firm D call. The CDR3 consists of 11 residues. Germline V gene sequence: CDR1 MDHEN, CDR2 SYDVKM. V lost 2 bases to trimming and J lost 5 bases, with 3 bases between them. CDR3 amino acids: CASSLPTEAFF. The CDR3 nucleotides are TGTGCCAGCAGTTTACCAACTGAAGCTTTCTTT.